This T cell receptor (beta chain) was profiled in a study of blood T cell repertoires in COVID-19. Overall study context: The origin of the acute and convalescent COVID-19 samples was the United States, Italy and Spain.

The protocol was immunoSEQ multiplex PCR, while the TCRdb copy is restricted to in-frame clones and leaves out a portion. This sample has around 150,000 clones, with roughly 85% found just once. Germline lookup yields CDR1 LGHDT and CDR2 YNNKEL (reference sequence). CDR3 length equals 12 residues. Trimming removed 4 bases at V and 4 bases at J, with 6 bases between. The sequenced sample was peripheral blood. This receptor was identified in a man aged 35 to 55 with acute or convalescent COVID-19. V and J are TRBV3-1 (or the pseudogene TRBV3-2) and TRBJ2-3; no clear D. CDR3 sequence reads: CASSRAADTQYF. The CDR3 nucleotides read TGTGCCAGCAGCCGCGCGGCAGATACGCAGTATTTT.